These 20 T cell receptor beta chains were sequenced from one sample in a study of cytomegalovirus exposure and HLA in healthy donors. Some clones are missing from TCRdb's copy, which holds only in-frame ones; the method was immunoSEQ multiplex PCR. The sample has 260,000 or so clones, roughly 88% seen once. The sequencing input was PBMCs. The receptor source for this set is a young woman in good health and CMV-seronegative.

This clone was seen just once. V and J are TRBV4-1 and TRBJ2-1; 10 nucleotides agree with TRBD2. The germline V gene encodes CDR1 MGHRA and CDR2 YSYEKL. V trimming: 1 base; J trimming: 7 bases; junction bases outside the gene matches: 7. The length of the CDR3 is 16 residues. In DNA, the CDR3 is TGCGCCAGCAGCCAAGTAACCGGGACTAGCGTAAATGAGCAGTTCTTC. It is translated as CASSQVTGTSVNEQFF.

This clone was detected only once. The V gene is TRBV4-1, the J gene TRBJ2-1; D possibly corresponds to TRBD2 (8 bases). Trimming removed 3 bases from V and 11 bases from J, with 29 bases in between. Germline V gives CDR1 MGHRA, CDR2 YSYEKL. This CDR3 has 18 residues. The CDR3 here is CASSHTGEGGASGSKQFF. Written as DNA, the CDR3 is TGCGCCAGCAGCCACACAGGGGAGGGGGGGGCTAGCGGGTCAAAGCAGTTCTTC.

This CDR3 reads CASSPREGETQYF. DNA for the CDR3: TGTGCCAGTAGTCCCAGGGAAGGGGAGACCCAGTACTTC. This rearrangement joins TRBV19 to TRBJ2-5, with TRBD1 as a possible D gene (5 bases). Germline-derived CDR1 and CDR2 are LNHDA and SQIVND (reference sequence). This CDR3 is 13 amino acids long. Trimming removed 5 bases at V and 5 bases at J, with 12 bases between.

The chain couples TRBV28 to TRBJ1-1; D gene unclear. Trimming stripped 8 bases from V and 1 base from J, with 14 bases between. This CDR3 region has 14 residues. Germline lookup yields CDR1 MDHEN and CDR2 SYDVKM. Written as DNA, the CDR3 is TGTGCCAGCGTGAGAGGCTCGGGGAACACTGAAGCTTTCTTT. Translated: CASVRGSGNTEAFF.

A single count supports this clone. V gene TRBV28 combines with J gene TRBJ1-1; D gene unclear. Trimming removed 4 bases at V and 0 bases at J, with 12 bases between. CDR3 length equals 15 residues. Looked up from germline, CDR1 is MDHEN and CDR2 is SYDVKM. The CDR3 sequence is CASSSPRGMNTEAFF. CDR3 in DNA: TGTGCCAGCAGTTCCCCCCGCGGAATGAACACTGAAGCTTTCTTT. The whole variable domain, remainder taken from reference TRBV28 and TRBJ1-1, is DVKVTQSSRYLVKRTGEKVFLECVQDMDHENMFWYRQDPGLGLRLIYFSYDVKMKEKGDIPEGYSVSREKKERFSLILESASTNQTSMYLCASSSPRGMNTEAFFGQGTRLTVV.

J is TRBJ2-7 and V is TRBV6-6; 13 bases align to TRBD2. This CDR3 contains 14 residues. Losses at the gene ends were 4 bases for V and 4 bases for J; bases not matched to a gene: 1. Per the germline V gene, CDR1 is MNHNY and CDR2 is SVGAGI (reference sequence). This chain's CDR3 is CASSSGLAGYEQYF. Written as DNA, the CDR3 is TGTGCCAGCAGTTCGGGACTAGCGGGATACGAGCAGTACTTC.

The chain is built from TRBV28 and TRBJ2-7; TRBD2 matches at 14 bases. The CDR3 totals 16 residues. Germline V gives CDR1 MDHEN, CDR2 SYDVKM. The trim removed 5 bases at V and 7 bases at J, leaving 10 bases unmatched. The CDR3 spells CASSRPGLAGAGEQYF. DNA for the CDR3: TGTGCCAGCAGTCGCCCGGGACTAGCGGGAGCAGGGGAGCAGTACTTC.

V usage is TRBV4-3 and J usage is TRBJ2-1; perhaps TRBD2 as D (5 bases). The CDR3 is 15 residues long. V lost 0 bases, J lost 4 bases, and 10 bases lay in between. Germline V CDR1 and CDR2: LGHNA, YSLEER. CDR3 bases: TGCGCCAGCAGCCAAGATCCGGGGTATTACAATGAGCAGTTCTTC. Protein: CASSQDPGYYNEQFF.

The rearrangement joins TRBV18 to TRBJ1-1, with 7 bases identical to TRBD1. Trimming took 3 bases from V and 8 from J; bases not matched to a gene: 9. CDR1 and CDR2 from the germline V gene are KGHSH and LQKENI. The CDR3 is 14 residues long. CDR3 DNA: TGTGCCAGCTCACCTAATCCAGGGGGAAGGGAAGCTTTCTTT. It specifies CASSPNPGGREAFF.

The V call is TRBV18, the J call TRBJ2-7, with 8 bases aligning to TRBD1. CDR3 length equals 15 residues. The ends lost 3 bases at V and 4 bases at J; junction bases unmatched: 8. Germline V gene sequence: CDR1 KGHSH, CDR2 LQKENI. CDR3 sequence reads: CASSPPGGGGYEQYF. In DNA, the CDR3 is TGTGCCAGCTCACCCCCAGGGGGCGGAGGGTACGAGCAGTACTTC. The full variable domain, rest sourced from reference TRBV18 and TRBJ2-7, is NAGVMQNPRHLVRRRGQEARLRCSPMKGHSHVYWYRQLPEEGLKFMVYLQKENIIDESGMPKERFSAEFPKEGPSILRIQQVVRGDSAAYFCASSPPGGGGYEQYFGPGTRLTVT.

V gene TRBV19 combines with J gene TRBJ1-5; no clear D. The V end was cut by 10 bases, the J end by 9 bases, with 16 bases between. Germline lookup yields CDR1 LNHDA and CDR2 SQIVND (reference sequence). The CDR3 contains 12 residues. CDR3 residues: CATRFPAGPQHF. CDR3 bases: TGTGCCACCAGGTTCCCCGCGGGGCCCCAGCATTTT.

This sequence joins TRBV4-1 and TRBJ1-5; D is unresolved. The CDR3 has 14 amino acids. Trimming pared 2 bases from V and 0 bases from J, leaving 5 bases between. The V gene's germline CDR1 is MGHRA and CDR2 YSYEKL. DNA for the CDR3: TGCGCCAGCAGCCAAACGGGTAGCAATCAGCCCCAGCATTTT. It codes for CASSQTGSNQPQHF.

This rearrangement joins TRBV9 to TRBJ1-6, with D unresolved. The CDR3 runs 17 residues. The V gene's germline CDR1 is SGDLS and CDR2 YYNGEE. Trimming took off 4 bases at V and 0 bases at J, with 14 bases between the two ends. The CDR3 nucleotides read TGTGCCAGCAGCCCTCGAGGGAAGGACTCCTATAATTCACCCCTCCACTTT. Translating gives CASSPRGKDSYNSPLHF.

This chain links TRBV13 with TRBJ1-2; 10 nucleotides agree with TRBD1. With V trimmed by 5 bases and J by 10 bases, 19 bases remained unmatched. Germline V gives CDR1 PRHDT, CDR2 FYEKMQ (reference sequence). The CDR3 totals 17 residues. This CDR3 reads CASSRQTGGLILMDYTF. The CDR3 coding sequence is TGTGCCAGCAGCCGCCAGACAGGGGGCTTGATTCTAATGGACTACACCTTC.

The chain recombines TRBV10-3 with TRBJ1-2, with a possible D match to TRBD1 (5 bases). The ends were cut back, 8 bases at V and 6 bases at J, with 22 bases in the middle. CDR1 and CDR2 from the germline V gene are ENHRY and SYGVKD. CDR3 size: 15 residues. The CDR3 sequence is CAILPQGSGPHGYTF. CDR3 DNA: TGTGCCATCCTACCCCAGGGCAGTGGGCCGCATGGCTACACCTTC.

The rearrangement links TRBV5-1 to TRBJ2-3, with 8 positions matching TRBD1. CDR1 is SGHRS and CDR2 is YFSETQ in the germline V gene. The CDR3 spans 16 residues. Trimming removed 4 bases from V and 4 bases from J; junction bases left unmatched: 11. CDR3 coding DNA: TGCGCCAGCAGCATACTTACAGGGGGTAGCGCAGATACGCAGTATTTT. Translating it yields CASSILTGGSADTQYF. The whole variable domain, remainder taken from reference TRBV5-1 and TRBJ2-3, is KAGVTQTPRYLIKTRGQQVTLSCSPISGHRSVSWYQQTPGQGLQFLFEYFSETQRNKGNFPGRFSGRQFSNSRSEMNVSTLELGDSALYLCASSILTGGSADTQYFGPGTRLTVL.

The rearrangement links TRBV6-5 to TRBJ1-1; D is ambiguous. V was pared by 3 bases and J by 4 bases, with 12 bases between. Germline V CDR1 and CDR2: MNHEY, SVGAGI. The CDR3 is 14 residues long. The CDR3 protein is CASSYEPAATEAFF. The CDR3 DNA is TGTGCCAGCAGTTATGAGCCCGCGGCCACTGAAGCTTTCTTT.

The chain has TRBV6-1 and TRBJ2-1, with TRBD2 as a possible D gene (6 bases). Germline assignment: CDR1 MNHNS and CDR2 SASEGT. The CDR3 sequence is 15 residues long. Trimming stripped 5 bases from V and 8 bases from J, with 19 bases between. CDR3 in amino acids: CASSTRLGVSDEQFF. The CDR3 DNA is TGTGCCAGCAGTACACGACTAGGGGTTTCGGATGAGCAGTTCTTC.

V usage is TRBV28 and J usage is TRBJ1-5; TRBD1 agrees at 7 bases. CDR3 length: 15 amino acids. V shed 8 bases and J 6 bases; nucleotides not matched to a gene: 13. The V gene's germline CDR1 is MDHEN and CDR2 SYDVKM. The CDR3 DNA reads TGTGCCAGCTCTTTAACGACAGGGATTAGTCAGCCCCAGCATTTT. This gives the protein CASSLTTGISQPQHF.

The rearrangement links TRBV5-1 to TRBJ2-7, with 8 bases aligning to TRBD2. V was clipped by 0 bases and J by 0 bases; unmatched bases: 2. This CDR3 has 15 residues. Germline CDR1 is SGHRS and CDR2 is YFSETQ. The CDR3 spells CASSLGGGHSYEQYF. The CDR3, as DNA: TGCGCCAGCAGCTTGGGCGGGGGGCACTCCTACGAGCAGTACTTC.